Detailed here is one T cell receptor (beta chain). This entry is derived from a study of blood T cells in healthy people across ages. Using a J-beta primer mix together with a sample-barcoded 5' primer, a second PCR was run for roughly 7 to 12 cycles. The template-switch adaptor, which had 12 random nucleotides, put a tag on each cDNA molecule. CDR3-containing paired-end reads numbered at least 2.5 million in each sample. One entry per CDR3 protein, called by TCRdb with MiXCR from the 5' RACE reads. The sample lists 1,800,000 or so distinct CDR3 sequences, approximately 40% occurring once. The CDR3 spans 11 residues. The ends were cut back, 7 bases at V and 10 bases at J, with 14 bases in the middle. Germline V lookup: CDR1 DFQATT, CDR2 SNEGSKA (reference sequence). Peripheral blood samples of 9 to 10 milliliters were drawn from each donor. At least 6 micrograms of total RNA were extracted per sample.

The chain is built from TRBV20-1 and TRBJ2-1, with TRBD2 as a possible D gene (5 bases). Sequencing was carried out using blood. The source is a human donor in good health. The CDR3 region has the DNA TGCAGTGTATTGGGAGATTACGAGCAGTTCTTC. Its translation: CSVLGDYEQFF.